The rows below give T cell receptor beta chains drawn from one sample of a study of resident and recirculating memory T cells in vitiligo. Libraries were prepared by immunoSEQ multiplex PCR; TCRdb keeps only in-frame clonotypes and omits some of them. The table shows about 42,000 clones, with over 90% occurring only once. The material sequenced was blood. These receptors all stem from a male donor with vitiligo. Each CDR3 is given with its conserved first and last residue. D genes are given only for firm matches. Clone size is shown for a subset of rows, as once, few, many or a class of expanded clone.

V gene	clone size	J gene	D gene	CDR3 protein	CDR3 DNA
TRBV7-2	once	TRBJ1-3	-	CASSLQGLVGNTIYF	TGTGCCAGCAGCTTGCAGGGCTTGGTCGGAAACACCATATATTTT
TRBV10-3	-	TRBJ2-1	TRBD1	CAIRGQGWEQFF	TGTGCCATCAGGGGACAGGGATGGGAGCAGTTCTTC
TRBV23-1	-	TRBJ1-3	-	CASSHQPDSYCGNTIYF	TGCGCCAGCAGTCACCAACCAGACAGCTACTGTGGAAACACCATATATTTT
TRBV9	-	TRBJ2-1	TRBD2	CASSPLAGGSYNEQFF	TGTGCCAGCAGCCCTCTGGCGGGGGGCTCCTACAATGAGCAGTTCTTC
TRBV13	once	TRBJ1-2	-	CASSTQRNYGYTF	TGTGCCAGCAGCACCCAGAGGAACTATGGCTACACCTTC
TRBV5-4	-	TRBJ1-1	TRBD1	CASSAGQDVEAFF	TGTGCCAGCAGCGCGGGACAGGACGTTGAAGCTTTCTTT
TRBV5-1	-	TRBJ1-2	TRBD1	CASSSGQGANYGYTF	TGCGCCAGCAGCTCGGGACAGGGGGCCAACTATGGCTACACCTTC
TRBV6-1	once	TRBJ1-2	TRBD1	CASSERGTGFSGGYTF	TGTGCCAGCAGTGAACGGGGGACAGGGTTTTCCGGGGGCTACACCTTC
TRBV15	-	TRBJ2-2	-	CATSRVDTGELFF	TGTGCCACCAGCAGAGTAGACACCGGGGAGCTGTTTTTT
TRBV21-1	-	TRBJ1-1	-	CASSKSHRTTEAFF	TGTGCCAGCAGCAAAAGTCACAGAACAACTGAAGCTTTCTTT
TRBV30	-	TRBJ1-2	-	CAWAGGHGYTF	TGTGCCTGGGCCGGGGGGCATGGCTACACCTTC
TRBV7-2	once	TRBJ2-1	-	CASSSVAGTNNEQFF	TGTGCCAGCAGCTCGGTCGCGGGGACCAACAATGAGCAGTTCTTC
TRBV30	-	TRBJ2-1	-	CAWSVSGRDWGEQFF	TGTGCCTGGAGTGTATCCGGGAGAGATTGGGGTGAGCAGTTCTTC
TRBV2	-	TRBJ2-5	-	CASSVNREYQETQYF	TGTGCCAGCAGTGTTAACAGGGAGTACCAAGAGACCCAGTACTTC
TRBV5-4	-	TRBJ2-1	-	CASRQDAGNEQFF	TGTGCCAGCAGGCAGGACGCGGGGAATGAGCAGTTCTTC